This TCR beta chain was recorded in a study of T-cell memory formation after mild COVID-19 (dated by TCRdb to the early 2020s). With regard to the full study: TCR sequence clusters from the two donors were largely donor specific. In a couple of donors, T-cell clones that expanded and contracted after mild COVID-19 were tracked by sequencing TCRalpha and TCRbeta repertoires over time. The cohort comprised two young, previously healthy adult volunteers, one female and one male. Here is what the overall study found, with its caveats: From day 15 to 85, contracting clones showed balanced CD4/CD8 phenotypes, whereas a second wave of clones that expanded from day 15 to 37 leaned towards CD4+. The detection of some responding clones in pre-infection memory suggests that pre-existing cross-reactive memory T cells joined the SARS-CoV-2 response. The study included only a couple of mild cases, and larger cohorts that include severe cases with pre-infection samples were judged to be necessary. Whether the second-wave clones peaking on day 37 were SARS-CoV-2 specific was not confirmed. Contracting CD4+ clones turned up mainly in the CM and EM memory subsets, whereas EMRA was where CD8+ clones were enriched.

Reads for this sample came from an Illumina NovaSeq 6000. TCRalpha and TCRbeta cDNA libraries were constructed by 5'RACE with constant-segment primers, with sample barcodes and unique molecular identifiers being introduced. Trizol reagent was used to extract RNA from every sample. The libraries were amplified in two PCR steps, and the second step added a second sample barcode and Illumina TruSeq adapters. Sequencing of libraries was performed on an Illumina NovaSeq with 2 x 150 bp paired-end reads. The original methods were these. The reads were demultiplexed and collapsed into UMI-guided consensus sequences using migec v1.2.7. Using mixcr v2.1.11, the UMI consensuses were aligned to TRA and TRB V and J templates and assembled into clonotypes. Expanded or contracted clonotypes were those called significant by both edgeR and NoisET, with noise models trained on biological replicates. edgeR calls used a false discovery rate-adjusted p below 0.01 and a log2 fold-change threshold of 1. As an exploratory analysis of dynamics, max-normalized trajectories of the 1000 most abundant clonotypes were examined by PCA with hierarchical clustering. The CD4 or CD8 phenotype of responding clones was assigned using the separately sequenced CD4+ and CD8+ repertoires. TCRdb reworked the public reads: Q25 trimming with fastp, MiXCR clone assembly, productive beta chains retained. Merged by CDR3 protein, the rows form single entries marked with the most common genes and DNA. TCRdb's processing, not the study's, gives the V and J calls here. This sample has under 350,000 distinct CDR3 sequences in its table, and roughly 17% of those were observed once. Roughly 25% of the sample lies in the top ten.

Concerning this clonotype itself: What antigen it recognizes has not been identified. No qualities accompany the bases; no much larger clone lies one base away.

Ficoll-Paque density gradient centrifugation was used to isolate PBMCs. For this chain, trimming is 3 bases at the V end and 1 base at the J end, and the number of junction bases without a gene match is 9. The CDR3 has 18 amino acids, counting the end cysteine and phenylalanine. The retained sequence is limited to the CDR3, 54 bases, with the frame set at the first base. This sequence originates from a man between 18 and 29 years old who had mild COVID-19 (a few samples of this study predate the infection). The sample titles of this study are shuffled in the database, so cell type and time point are left out; the donor was told from shared clones. The V gene is TRBV12-3 or TRBV12-4 and the J gene is TRBJ2-6; the central 7 bases match TRBD2. Material: PBMCs or a T cell subset sorted from them (not recorded which). The CDR3 protein sequence reads: CASSFVRRGLSGANVLTF. The nucleotide sequence is TGTGCCAGCAGTTTCGTCCGAAGGGGACTATCTGGGGCCAACGTCCTGACTTTC.